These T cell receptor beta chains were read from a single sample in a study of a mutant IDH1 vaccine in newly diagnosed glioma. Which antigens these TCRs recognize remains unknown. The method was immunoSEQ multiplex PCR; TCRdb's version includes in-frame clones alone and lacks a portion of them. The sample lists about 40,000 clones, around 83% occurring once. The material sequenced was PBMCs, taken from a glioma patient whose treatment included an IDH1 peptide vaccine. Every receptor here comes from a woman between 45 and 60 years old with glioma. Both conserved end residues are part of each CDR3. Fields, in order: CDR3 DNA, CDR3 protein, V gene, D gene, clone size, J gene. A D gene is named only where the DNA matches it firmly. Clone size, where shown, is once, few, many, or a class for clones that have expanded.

TGCGCCAGCAGAAAACAGGCAGACGATACGCAGTATTTT	CASRKQADDTQYF	TRBV5-1	.	.	TRBJ2-3
TGTGCCAGCAGAGGGGACGGTGAGCAGTTCTTC	CASRGDGEQFF	TRBV2	.	once	TRBJ2-1
TGTGCCAGCAGCGTCCTCCAGGGGGCCAATCAGCCCCAGCATTTT	CASSVLQGANQPQHF	TRBV7-8	TRBD1	.	TRBJ1-5
TGTGCCAGCAGTTATGGCACCTCCGGGGCCAACGTCCTGACTTTC	CASSYGTSGANVLTF	TRBV6-6	.	.	TRBJ2-6
TGTGCCAGCAGTTCAAGCTCCTACGAGCAGTACTTC	CASSSSSYEQYF	TRBV27	.	few	TRBJ2-7
TGCGCCAGCAGCCAAGATAAAACAGGGAGAATCTATGGCTACACCTTC	CASSQDKTGRIYGYTF	TRBV4-1	.	.	TRBJ1-2
TGTGCCATCAGTCGGGACAGGGGGCCCCCCTCAACTAATGAAAAACTGTTTTTT	CAISRDRGPPSTNEKLFF	TRBV10-3	TRBD1	.	TRBJ1-4
TGTGCCAGCAGCCCAGGGGAAAATTCTAACTATGGCTACACCTTC	CASSPGENSNYGYTF	TRBV4-2	.	.	TRBJ1-2
TGTGCCAGCAGTTCCTCCGGGACAGGGTACGGATCACCCCTCCACTTT	CASSSSGTGYGSPLHF	TRBV6-5	TRBD1	.	TRBJ1-6
TGTGCCAGCAGTGAACGCGCGGAAGAGACCCAGTACTTC	CASSERAEETQYF	TRBV6-4	.	few	TRBJ2-5
TGTGCCAGCACACTCGGCCTGAACACTGAAGCTTTCTTT	CASTLGLNTEAFF	TRBV25-1	.	.	TRBJ1-1
TGTGCCAGCAGCCAAGCACAGGGAAACTATGGCTACACCTTC	CASSQAQGNYGYTF	TRBV14	.	.	TRBJ1-2
TGCAGCGTGGGCTCCGGGGGACGGGAGCTGTTTTTT	CSVGSGGRELFF	TRBV29-1	.	.	TRBJ2-2
TGTGCCAGCAGCCTCGCGGGGGACTCCTACAATGAGCAGTTCTTC	CASSLAGDSYNEQFF	TRBV9	TRBD2	.	TRBJ2-1
TGTGCCAGCAGTAGCGACTCCTACGAGCAGTACTTC	CASSSDSYEQYF	TRBV2	.	.	TRBJ2-7
TGTGCCACCCTGGCGGGGGCCAACACCGGGGAGCTGTTTTTT	CATLAGANTGELFF	TRBV6-5	.	.	TRBJ2-2
TGTGCCAGCTCACCGGCCGGGACTAGCGGCACCGGGGAGCTGTTTTTT	CASSPAGTSGTGELFF	TRBV18	TRBD2	.	TRBJ2-2
TGTGCCAGCAGCTTAATAGGTCAGCCCCAGCATTTT	CASSLIGQPQHF	TRBV7-9	.	.	TRBJ1-5
TGCGCCAGCAGTGAGTTCCACGAGCAGTACTTC	CASSEFHEQYF	TRBV10-2	.	.	TRBJ2-7
TGTGCCAGTAGTATATCTTTTCTGGGGGTACTACGGAACACTGAAGCTTTCTTT	CASSISFLGVLRNTEAFF	TRBV19	.	.	TRBJ1-1